Listed below are T cell receptor beta chains from one sample, sequenced in a study of blood T cells in healthy people across ages. TCRdb called the 5' RACE reads again in MiXCR, with one record for every CDR3 protein. Of about 400,000 distinct CDR3 sequences in the sample, approximately 47% were seen once. The specimen was blood. These receptors came from a man aged 60 to 75 in good health. Both conserved end residues are part of each CDR3. D genes are given only for firm matches. Only part of the rows carry a size: once, few, many, or a class if the clone is expanded.

>TRBJ2-7|-|-|TRBV27
CASSLECRQGGCEQYF
TGTGCCAGCAGTTTGGAATGTCGGCAGGGGGGCTGCGAGCAGTACTTC
>TRBJ2-4|-|TRBD1|TRBV29-1
CSVSGTGHWDQYF
TGCAGCGTGTCGGGGACAGGGCATTGGGATCAGTACTTC
>TRBJ1-2|few|-|TRBV5-1
CASSLGDTYYGYTF
TGCGCCAGCAGTCTGGGGGACACCTACTATGGCTACACCTTC
>TRBJ1-2|few|-|TRBV5-1
CASSLAGENYGYTF
TGCGCCAGCAGCTTGGCCGGCGAGAACTATGGCTACACCTTC
>TRBJ1-2|once|-|TRBV12-3/TRBV12-4
CASSSQHGGGYGYTF
TGTGCCAGCAGTTCGCAGCATGGGGGCGGCTATGGCTACACCTTC
>TRBJ2-1|few|TRBD2|TRBV20-1
CSARGTSAGGEQFF
TGCAGTGCTAGAGGGACTAGCGCGGGGGGTGAGCAGTTCTTC
>TRBJ2-3|-|TRBD1|TRBV9
CASSVADRGQYF
TGTGCCAGCAGCGTAGCGGACAGGGGGCAGTATTTT
>TRBJ1-2|-|TRBD1|TRBV29-1
CSVEDRRGRPYGYTF
TGCAGCGTTGAAGATCGAAGGGGGCGCCCCTATGGCTACACCTTC
>TRBJ1-6|-|-|TRBV18
CASSPDQGGSPLHF
TGTGCCAGCTCACCGGACCAGGGAGGTTCACCCCTCCACTTT
>TRBJ1-6|-|-|TRBV11-2
CASSLIDYNSPLHF
TGTGCCAGCAGCTTGATAGATTATAATTCACCCCTCCACTTT
>TRBJ2-5|-|TRBD1|TRBV20-1
CSARDQGAEQYF
TGCAGTGCTAGAGATCAGGGGGCGGAGCAGTACTTC
>TRBJ2-2|-|TRBD2|TRBV4-2
CASSGGLAGVGTGELFF
TGTGCCAGCAGCGGAGGACTAGCGGGGGTTGGCACCGGGGAGCTGTTTTTT
>TRBJ2-7|many|-|TRBV7-3
CASSPGTARGEQYF
TGTGCCAGCAGCCCGGGGACGGCTAGGGGCGAGCAGTACTTC
>TRBJ1-5|-|-|TRBV27
CASSSQGKGQPQHF
TGTGCCAGCAGCTCCCAGGGAAAAGGTCAGCCCCAGCATTTT